Below, one TCR beta chain is given with its context. Its antigen specificity is not known. No much larger clonotype is one base removed from it; base qualities were not supplied. These data come from a study of OX40 agonist ivuxolimab in advanced cancers. With respect to the entire study: Ivuxolimab, which targeted the costimulatory receptor OX40 (CD134), was an agonistic, fully human IgG2 monoclonal antibody. Among the 52 dose-escalation patients, roughly 20 had hepatocellular carcinoma, 15 or so melanoma, 9 renal cell carcinoma and 9 head and neck cancer. The purpose of peripheral TCRbeta sequencing was to test whether ivuxolimab changed TCR sequence diversity and led to clonal T-cell expansion. Intravenous ivuxolimab was administered to patients every 2 weeks at six dose levels: 0.01, 0.1, 0.3, 1.5, 3 and 10 mg/kg. Patients were allowed to have had prior anti-PD-1, anti-PD-L1 or anti-CTLA-4 therapy, and approximately 37% of the dose-escalation patients had been treated with checkpoint inhibitors. In the dose-escalation cohort, approximately 82% of patients were male, and the mean age was roughly 56 years with a range of roughly 23 to 79. Three dose-escalation patients achieved partial responses, one with hepatocellular carcinoma and two with cutaneous melanoma. The paper covers the monotherapy dose-escalation part of the phase I ivuxolimab trial, which included N ≈ 50 patients.

For sequencing of the TCRbeta CDR3 region, genomic DNA was extracted from the sorted cells. TCRbeta CDR3 regions were sequenced using the immunoSEQ Assay. Sourced from immuneACCESS, this table was stored by TCRdb with only in-frame sequences that have V and J called. A share of the clones is absent; for the studies checked, an unresolved V gene accounts for under half, and the remainder has no known explanation. The sample records tens of thousands of clones, 80% to 90% of which are singletons. 1% to 1.5% of the sample goes to the ten largest clones. Patients with autoimmune disease history or receiving systemic immunosuppression were excluded from the trial. Peripheral blood for TCR sequencing was drawn from every dose cohort at baseline, at cycle 4 day 1 and at cycle 7 day 1. The samples were drawn from a first-in-human, open-label, multicenter phase I dose-escalation trial of ivuxolimab. Adults with locally advanced or metastatic melanoma, renal cell carcinoma, hepatocellular carcinoma or head and neck squamous cell carcinoma were enrolled in the trial. Before TCR sequencing, CD4+ T cells and CD8+ T cells were sorted from peripheral blood as separate populations.

Study-wide conclusions, independent of this receptor: At doses from 0.1 to 3.0 mg/kg, clonal expansion was seen in both CD4+ and CD8+ blood T cells between baseline and week 6. Low levels of normalized T-cell clonal expansion were also shown by some nonresponding patients. After ivuxolimab, expanded clones were on average more numerous among CD8+ T cells than among CD4+ T cells. Which antigens the clonally expanded peripheral T cells were specific for was not determined. In the 0.1-3.0 mg/kg groups, partial responders had among the lowest normalized peripheral clonal expansion, particularly in CD8+ T cells.

Via the germline V gene, CDR1 is MGHDK and CDR2 SYGVNS. The trim is 2 bases for V and 1 base for J, with a gap of 11 bases between the germline ends. Counted from cysteine to phenylalanine, this CDR3 has 16 amino acids. Just CDR3 DNA is preserved here, 48 bases in frame from base 1. The material was CD4+ or CD8+ T cells sorted from blood, obtained in a trial of the OX40 agonist ivuxolimab. The sequence is built from TRBV25-1 and TRBJ2-2; a tentative D match to TRBD2 spans 6 bases. This receptor was taken from an adult with an advanced solid tumor such as melanoma, head and neck, liver or kidney cancer. The nucleotide sequence is given as TGTGCCAGCAGTGAAGGCCTAGCGATGAACACCGGGGAGCTGTTTTTT. This is translated as CASSEGLAMNTGELFF.